Shown below are 4 T cell receptor beta chains from a single sample sequenced in a study of blood T cell repertoires in COVID-19. Assay: immunoSEQ multiplex PCR; the TCRdb copy retains only in-frame clones and omits some. The sample records approximately 45,000 clones, 80% to 90% being singletons. The source material was peripheral blood. Receptors originate from a human donor in a cohort sampled during active COVID-19.

The chain recombines TRBV6-6 with TRBJ2-1; D perhaps matches TRBD2 (5 bases). Germline values: CDR1 MNHNY, CDR2 SVGAGI (reference sequence). This CDR3 comprises 16 residues. With 0 bases removed from V and 10 bases from J, the gap between germline ends came to 19 bases. CDR3 amino acids: CASSYSSALTSNEQFF. In DNA, the CDR3 is TGTGCCAGCAGTTACTCTAGCGCCCTGACCTCAAACGAGCAGTTCTTC.

The chain is built from TRBV3-1 (or the pseudogene TRBV3-2) and TRBJ1-4, with 7 bases that match TRBD1. The ends lost 1 base at V and 8 bases at J; junction bases unmatched: 10. The germline CDR1 and CDR2 sequences are LGHDT and YNNKEL (reference sequence). This CDR3 contains 16 residues. Here the CDR3 reads CASSQASEGAREKLFF. DNA of the CDR3: TGTGCCAGCAGCCAAGCCTCGGAGGGGGCAAGAGAAAAACTGTTTTTT.

The V call is TRBV6-5, the J call TRBJ2-7, with 10 bases that match TRBD2. Trimming at V came to 6 bases and at J to 2 bases, leaving 1 base not matched to a gene. The CDR3 consists of 13 residues. Germline V CDR1 and CDR2: MNHEY, SVGAGI. For the CDR3, the DNA is TGTGCCAGCAGGGGACTAGCGACCTACGAGCAGTACTTC. It yields the protein CASRGLATYEQYF.

V gene TRBV7-6 combines with J gene TRBJ2-2; 10 bases match TRBD2. CDR1 SGHVS and CDR2 FNYEAQ come from the germline V gene. Unmatched junction bases numbered 2, after V lost 7 bases and J lost 3 bases. The length of the CDR3 is 14 residues. CDR3 DNA: TGTGCCAGCATCGGGACTAGCGACACCGGGGAGCTGTTTTTT. Protein product: CASIGTSDTGELFF.